This T cell receptor beta chain was identified during a study of blood T cells in healthy people across ages. Through a sample-barcoded 5' primer and a J-beta primer mix, a second PCR was run for roughly 6 to 12 cycles. Template switching added a 12-random-nucleotide identifier to every cDNA molecule. TCRdb recomputed calls from the 5' RACE reads with MiXCR, one row per CDR3 protein. The profile shows roughly 1,500,000 distinct CDR3 sequences, around 39% of them singletons. Notes on the study in general: Researchers deemed the diversity estimates from one million T cells underestimates. PBMCs left unsorted prevented a conclusive naive versus antigen-experienced comparison. Age advanced and TCR beta diversity per million T cells fell, roughly linearly.

CDR3 length equals 16 residues. Trimming took 0 bases from V and 3 from J, leaving 11 bases between them. Germline CDR1 and CDR2: SGHTA and FQGTGA. In regard to this clonotype: Its antigen is unknown.

Sequences were obtained from blood. This rearrangement joins TRBV7-3 to TRBJ2-2; D not resolved. This clonotype was sampled from a woman aged 18-29 years in good health. The CDR3 DNA reads TGTGCCAGCAGCTTAACAGGCTCACTATACACCGGGGAGCTGTTTTTT. This codes for CASSLTGSLYTGELFF.